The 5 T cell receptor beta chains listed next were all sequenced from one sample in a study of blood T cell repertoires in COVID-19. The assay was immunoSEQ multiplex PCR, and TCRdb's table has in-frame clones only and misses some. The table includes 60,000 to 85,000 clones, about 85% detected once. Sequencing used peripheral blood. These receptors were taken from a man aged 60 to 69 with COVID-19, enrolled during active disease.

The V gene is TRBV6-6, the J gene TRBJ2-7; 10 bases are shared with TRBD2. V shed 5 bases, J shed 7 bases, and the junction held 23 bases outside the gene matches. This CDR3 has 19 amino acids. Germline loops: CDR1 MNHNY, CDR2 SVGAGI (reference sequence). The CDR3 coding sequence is TGTGCCAGCAGTCGAAATTACCTTAGCGGGGGGACCTCCTCGGGAGAGCAGTACTTC. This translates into CASSRNYLSGGTSSGEQYF.

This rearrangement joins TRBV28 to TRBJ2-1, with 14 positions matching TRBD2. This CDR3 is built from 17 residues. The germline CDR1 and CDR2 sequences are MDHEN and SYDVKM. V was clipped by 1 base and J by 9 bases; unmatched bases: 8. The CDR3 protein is CASSLFRLAGGHGEQFF. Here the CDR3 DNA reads TGTGCCAGCAGTTTATTTCGACTAGCGGGGGGGCACGGTGAGCAGTTCTTC.

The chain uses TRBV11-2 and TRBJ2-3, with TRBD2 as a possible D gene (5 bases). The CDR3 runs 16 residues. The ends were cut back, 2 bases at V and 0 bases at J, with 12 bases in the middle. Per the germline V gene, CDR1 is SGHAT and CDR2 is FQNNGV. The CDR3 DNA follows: TGTGCCAGCAGCTTACGTATGGACTTTAGCACAGATACGCAGTATTTT. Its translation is CASSLRMDFSTDTQYF.

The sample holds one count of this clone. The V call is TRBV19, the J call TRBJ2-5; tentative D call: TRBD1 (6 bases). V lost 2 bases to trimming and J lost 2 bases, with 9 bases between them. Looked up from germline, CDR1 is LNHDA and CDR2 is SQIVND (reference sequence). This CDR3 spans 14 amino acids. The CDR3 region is CASSIQGSQETQYF. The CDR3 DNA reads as TGTGCCAGTAGTATACAGGGGTCACAAGAGACCCAGTACTTC.

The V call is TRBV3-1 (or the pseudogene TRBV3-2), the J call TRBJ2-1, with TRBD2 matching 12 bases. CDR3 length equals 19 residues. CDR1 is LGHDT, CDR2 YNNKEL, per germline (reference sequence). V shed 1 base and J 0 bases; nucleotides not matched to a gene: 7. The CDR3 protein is CASSQGGLAGGSSYNEQFF. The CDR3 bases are TGTGCCAGCAGCCAAGGTGGGCTAGCGGGGGGGAGCTCCTACAATGAGCAGTTCTTC.